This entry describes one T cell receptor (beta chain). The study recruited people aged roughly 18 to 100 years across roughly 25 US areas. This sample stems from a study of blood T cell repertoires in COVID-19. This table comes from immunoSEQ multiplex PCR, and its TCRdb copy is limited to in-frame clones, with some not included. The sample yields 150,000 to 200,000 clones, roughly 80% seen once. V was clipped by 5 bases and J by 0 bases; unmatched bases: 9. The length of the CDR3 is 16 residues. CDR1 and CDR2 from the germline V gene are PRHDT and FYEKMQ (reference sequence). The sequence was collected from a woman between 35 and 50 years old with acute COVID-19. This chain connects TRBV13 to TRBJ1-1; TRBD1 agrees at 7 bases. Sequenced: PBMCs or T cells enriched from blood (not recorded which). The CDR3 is CASSPITTGLNTEAFF. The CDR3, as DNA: TGTGCCAGCAGCCCGATTACGACAGGGCTGAACACTGAAGCTTTCTTT.